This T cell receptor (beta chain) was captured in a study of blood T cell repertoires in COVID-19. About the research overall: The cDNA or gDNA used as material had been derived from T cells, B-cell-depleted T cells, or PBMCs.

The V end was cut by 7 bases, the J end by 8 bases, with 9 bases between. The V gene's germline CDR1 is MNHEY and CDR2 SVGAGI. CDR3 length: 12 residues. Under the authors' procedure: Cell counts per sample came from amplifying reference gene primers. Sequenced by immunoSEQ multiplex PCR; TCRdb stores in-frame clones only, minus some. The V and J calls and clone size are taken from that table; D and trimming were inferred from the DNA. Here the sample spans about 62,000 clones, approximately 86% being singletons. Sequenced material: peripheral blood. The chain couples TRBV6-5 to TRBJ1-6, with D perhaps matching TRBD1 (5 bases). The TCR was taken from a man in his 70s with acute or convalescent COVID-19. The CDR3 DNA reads TGTGCCAGCACCGGGGGGGATTCACCCCTCCACTTT. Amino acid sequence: CASTGGDSPLHF.